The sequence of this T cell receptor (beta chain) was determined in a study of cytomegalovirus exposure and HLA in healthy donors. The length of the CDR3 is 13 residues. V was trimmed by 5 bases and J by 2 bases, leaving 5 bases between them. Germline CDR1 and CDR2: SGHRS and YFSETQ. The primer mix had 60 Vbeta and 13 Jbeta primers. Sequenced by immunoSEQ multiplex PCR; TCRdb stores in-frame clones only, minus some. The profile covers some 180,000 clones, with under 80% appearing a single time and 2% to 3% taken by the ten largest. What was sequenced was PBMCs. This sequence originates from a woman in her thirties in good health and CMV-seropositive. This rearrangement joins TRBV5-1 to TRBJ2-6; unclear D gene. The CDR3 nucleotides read TGCGCCAGCAGTTCTGCTGGGGCCAACGTCCTGACTTTC. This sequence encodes CASSSAGANVLTF. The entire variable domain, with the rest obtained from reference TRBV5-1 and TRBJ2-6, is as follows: KAGVTQTPRYLIKTRGQQVTLSCSPISGHRSVSWYQQTPGQGLQFLFEYFSETQRNKGNFPGRFSGRQFSNSRSEMNVSTLELGDSALYLCASSSAGANVLTFGAGSRLTVL.